This paragraph covers one TCR beta chain sequence. What it recognizes is unknown. This specimen comes from a study of cytomegalovirus exposure and HLA in healthy donors. Findings and caveats of the study: When analyzed later, a missense DCLRE1C variant was found to be linked to TCR beta V- and J-gene trimming.

Primers for the PCR totalled 60 Vbeta and 13 Jbeta. Data came from immunoSEQ multiplex PCR; TCRdb stores just in-frame clones and leaves some out. Here the sample spans about 180,000 clones, approximately 84% being singletons. Losses at the gene ends were 4 bases for V and 4 bases for J; bases not matched to a gene: 4. The CDR3 length is 14 residues. Germline V lookup: CDR1 ENHRY, CDR2 SYGVKD. This TCR was recovered from a girl aged 10 to 17 in good health and CMV-seropositive. Sequencing input: PBMCs. The chain uses TRBV10-3 and TRBJ2-3, with 8 bases fitting TRBD2. The CDR3 is CAISGTSNPDTQYF. For the CDR3, the DNA is TGTGCCATCAGTGGGACTAGCAACCCAGATACGCAGTATTTT.